The 19 T cell receptor beta chains given below trace back to one sample, sequenced in a study of blood T cell repertoires in COVID-19. Some clones are missing from TCRdb's copy, which holds only in-frame ones; the method was immunoSEQ multiplex PCR. The sample records a few hundred thousand clones, 89% being singletons. Specimen: PBMCs or T cells enriched from blood (not recorded which). The receptors here all came from a woman aged 45-65 years who had been exposed to COVID-19.

The chain combines TRBV29-1 with TRBJ1-5; 7 bases agree with TRBD1. J gave up 0 bases and V 6 bases, and 8 bases lay outside the gene matches. The germline CDR1 and CDR2 sequences are SQVTM and ANQGSEA. This CDR3 contains 15 residues. The CDR3 spells CSVRDSENSNQPQHF. The CDR3 DNA is TGCAGCGTCCGGGACAGTGAAAATAGCAATCAGCCCCAGCATTTT.

This clone was seen a single time. The CDR3 loop is CASSLAGTSLLHF. In DNA, the CDR3 is TGTGCCAGCAGCTTAGCCGGGACATCCTTACTCCACTTT. The chain is built from TRBV11-2 and TRBJ1-6; possibly TRBD1 for D (6 bases). V was clipped by 1 base and J by 16 bases, with 14 bases between them. CDR3 length equals 13 residues. Germline values: CDR1 SGHAT, CDR2 FQNNGV.

The chain links TRBV10-3 to TRBJ2-1, with 8 positions matching TRBD1. Looked up from germline, CDR1 is ENHRY and CDR2 is SYGVKD. V dropped 1 base and J dropped 7; count of bases not matched to a gene: 6. CDR3 length: 15 amino acids. CDR3 in amino acids: CAISEFQGARNEQFF. The CDR3 DNA sequence: TGTGCCATCAGTGAGTTTCAGGGGGCGCGGAATGAGCAGTTCTTC.

The chain is built from TRBV24-1 and TRBJ2-7; a possible D gene is TRBD1 (5 bases). Trimming shortened V by 7 bases and J by 6 bases, and 9 bases separated the two germline ends. The CDR3 covers 11 residues. CDR1 and CDR2 (germline): KGHDR, SFDVKD. The CDR3, as DNA: TGTGCCACCAGCGAAACAGGCGAGCAGTACTTC. Its translation: CATSETGEQYF.

The chain combines TRBV7-8 with TRBJ2-7, with 7 bases identical to TRBD1. CDR3 length equals 16 residues. After removal of 0 bases from V and 2 bases from J, the junction contained 7 bases not matched to a gene. Germline CDR1 is SGHVS and CDR2 is FQNEAQ. CDR3 DNA: TGTGCCAGCAGCTTAGCCGAGGGGGCCCGACCCTACGAGCAGTACTTC. It codes for CASSLAEGARPYEQYF. Filled out from reference TRBV7-8 and TRBJ2-7, the complete variable domain reads GAGVSQSPRYKVAKRGQDVALRCDPISGHVSLFWYQQALGQGPEFLTYFQNEAQLDKSGLPSDRFFAERPEGSVSTLKIQRTQQEDSAVYLCASSLAEGARPYEQYFGPGTRLTVT.

The CDR3 protein is CASSVGVGGVADTQYF. CDR3 coding DNA: TGTGCCAGCAGCGTAGGGGTTGGGGGGGTAGCAGATACGCAGTATTTT. This chain connects TRBV9 to TRBJ2-3; the match to TRBD2 covers 7 bases. The CDR3 consists of 16 residues. Unmatched junction bases numbered 8, after V lost 0 bases and J lost 4 bases. Germline V CDR1 and CDR2: SGDLS, YYNGEE.

The chain recombines TRBV4-2 with TRBJ2-1, with 12 positions matching TRBD2. J was trimmed by 5 bases and V by 0 bases; bases with no gene match: 11. Per germline, CDR1 LGHNA and CDR2 YNFKEQ. CDR3 length: 19 amino acids. Here the CDR3 reads CASSQEPLAGGPADNEQFF. CDR3 DNA: TGTGCCAGCAGCCAAGAACCCCTAGCGGGGGGGCCCGCCGACAATGAGCAGTTCTTC.

This clone was seen only a few times. V usage is TRBV10-3 and J usage is TRBJ1-6; D not certain. V gave up 6 bases and J gave up 6 bases, with 6 bases separating them. Per germline, CDR1 ENHRY and CDR2 SYGVKD. CDR3 length equals 12 residues. The CDR3 loop is CAISGSNSPLHF. The CDR3 DNA reads TGTGCCATCAGCGGGTCTAATTCACCCCTCCACTTT.

In its sample, this clone was seen a few times. V is TRBV3-1 (or the pseudogene TRBV3-2) and J is TRBJ2-7; a weak D match, TRBD1 (5 bases). Looked up from germline, CDR1 is LGHDT and CDR2 is YNNKEL (reference sequence). The CDR3 has 13 residues. V dropped 0 bases and J dropped 10 bases, with 13 bases sitting between them. CDR3 DNA sequence: TGTGCCAGCAGCCAAGATCGTCAAGGGGCACAGTACTTC. It is translated as CASSQDRQGAQYF.

The chain combines TRBV4-1 with TRBJ1-5; D gene unclear. CDR3 length: 15 amino acids. The V and J ends lost 0 bases and 7 bases respectively, with 13 bases between them. Germline-derived CDR1 and CDR2 are MGHRA and YSYEKL. In nucleotides, the CDR3 is TGCGCCAGCAGCCAAGATCGAGGGTTAGGGCAGCCCCAGCATTTT. Translated: CASSQDRGLGQPQHF.

This clone was recorded once. V usage is TRBV24-1 and J usage is TRBJ2-4, with 7 bases fitting TRBD1. CDR3 size: 15 residues. J lost 1 base, V lost 4 bases, and 3 bases had no gene match. Germline CDR1 KGHDR, CDR2 SFDVKD. The CDR3 spells CATSDNRGAKNIQYF. CDR3 DNA: TGTGCCACCAGTGACAACAGGGGCGCCAAAAACATTCAGTACTTC.

The V call is TRBV28, the J call TRBJ1-1; D remains ambiguous. The CDR3 extends over 15 amino acids. Between the trimmed V and J ends, which lost 6 bases and 2 bases, there was a span of 16 bases. CDR1 and CDR2 from the germline V gene are MDHEN and SYDVKM. For the CDR3, the DNA is TGTGCCAGCAGCTGGGAGCCTCCCCTTAACACTGAAGCTTTCTTT. Protein product: CASSWEPPLNTEAFF.

This chain links TRBV6-5 with TRBJ2-7; D uncertain. The CDR3 sequence is 12 residues long. The V and J ends lost 7 bases and 2 bases respectively, with 9 bases between them. Per germline, CDR1 MNHEY and CDR2 SVGAGI. In DNA form, the CDR3 reads TGTGCCAGCAAATCTCCCGCCTACGAGCAGTACTTC. Translating gives CASKSPAYEQYF.

The chain employs TRBV6-5 and TRBJ2-7; 7 nucleotides match TRBD1. Per germline, CDR1 MNHEY and CDR2 SVGAGI. V dropped 0 bases and J dropped 5; count of bases not matched to a gene: 7. The CDR3 totals 15 residues. CDR3 DNA: TGTGCCAGCAGTTACTCAGTCACAGGGGTCGACGAGCAGTACTTC. Translating gives CASSYSVTGVDEQYF.

The rearrangement joins TRBV7-2 to TRBJ1-1; the D gene is possibly TRBD1 (5 bases). V lost 2 bases and J 1 base, leaving 8 bases between the germline ends. This CDR3 has 14 residues. CDR1 is SGHTA, CDR2 FQGNSA, per germline. The CDR3 loop is CASSLYTGNTEAFF. In DNA form, the CDR3 reads TGTGCCAGCAGCTTATATACAGGGAACACTGAAGCTTTCTTT. Looking up the rest from reference TRBV7-2 and TRBJ1-1 gives the full variable domain: GAGVSQSPSNKVTEKGKDVELRCDPISGHTALYWYRQSLGQGLEFLIYFQGNSAPDKSGLPSDRFSAERTGGSVSTLTIQRTQQEDSAVYLCASSLYTGNTEAFFGQGTRLTVV.

V is TRBV28 and J is TRBJ2-5; 8 bases are shared with TRBD2. This CDR3 is 13 amino acids long. Germline CDR1 and CDR2: MDHEN and SYDVKM. The J segment lost 5 bases and the V segment lost 6 bases, leaving 5 bases of the junction unmatched. CDR3 sequence: CASSPGGVETQYF. In DNA form, the CDR3 reads TGTGCCAGCAGCCCCGGGGGGGTCGAGACCCAGTACTTC.

The chain carries TRBV7-2 and TRBJ1-5, with TRBD1 as a possible D gene (5 bases). CDR1 is SGHTA, CDR2 FQGNSA, per germline. The CDR3 runs 18 residues. Deletions cut 5 bases from V and 0 bases from J, with 20 bases between. The CDR3 DNA sequence: TGTGCCAGCAGCCAAAACACCCTAAAGGGGAATAGCAATCAGCCCCAGCATTTT. Amino acid sequence: CASSQNTLKGNSNQPQHF.

The chain uses TRBV6-5 and TRBJ2-7, with 8 nucleotides matching TRBD2. Looked up from germline, CDR1 is MNHEY and CDR2 is SVGAGI. Trimming at V came to 6 bases and at J to 6 bases, leaving 7 bases not matched to a gene. CDR3 length: 13 residues. The DNA for the CDR3 is TGTGCCAGCAGGAAAAGCGGGGGTAGCGAGCAGTACTTC. Protein product: CASRKSGGSEQYF.

This rearrangement joins TRBV19 to TRBJ1-5; the match to TRBD1 covers 10 bases. V gave up 1 base and J gave up 9 bases; unmatched junction bases: 9. CDR1 LNHDA and CDR2 SQIVND come from the germline V gene (reference sequence). This CDR3 has 16 residues. In nucleotides, the CDR3 is TGTGCCAGTAGTATAGGAGGGACAGGGGACTTACGGCCCCAGCATTTT. Translation: CASSIGGTGDLRPQHF.